This TCR beta chain was captured by sequencing in a study of blood T cell repertoires in COVID-19. The overall study: PBMCs, B-cell-depleted T cells, or T cells were the source of the cDNA or gDNA that made up the material.

Recovered status applied to Cohort 3 donors who had two consecutive negative PCRs. It also applied to those with clearance or with symptom resolution. This clone was seen a handful of times. Original processing notes: By means of reference gene primer amplification, nucleated cell counts were estimated. The repertoire was sequenced with immunoSEQ multiplex PCR; TCRdb's copy has only in-frame clones and lacks some. That table is the source of V, J and clone size, and D and trimming were worked out from the DNA. The top ten hold about 3% of the sample, which has around 250,000 clones, 80% to 85% seen once. The sequence was collected from a man aged 50 or older who had recovered from COVID-19. The material sequenced was PBMCs or T cells enriched from blood (not recorded which).

CDR3 sequence: CASSLGSLAGAGELFF. The CDR3 DNA follows: TGTGCCAGCAGCTTGGGGTCACTAGCGGGGGCCGGGGAGCTGTTTTTT. The chain has TRBV5-4 and TRBJ2-2, with 11 bases fitting TRBD2. V trimming: 0 bases; J trimming: 6 bases; junction bases outside the gene matches: 4. This CDR3 is built from 16 residues. The V gene's germline CDR1 is SGHNT and CDR2 YYREEE (reference sequence).